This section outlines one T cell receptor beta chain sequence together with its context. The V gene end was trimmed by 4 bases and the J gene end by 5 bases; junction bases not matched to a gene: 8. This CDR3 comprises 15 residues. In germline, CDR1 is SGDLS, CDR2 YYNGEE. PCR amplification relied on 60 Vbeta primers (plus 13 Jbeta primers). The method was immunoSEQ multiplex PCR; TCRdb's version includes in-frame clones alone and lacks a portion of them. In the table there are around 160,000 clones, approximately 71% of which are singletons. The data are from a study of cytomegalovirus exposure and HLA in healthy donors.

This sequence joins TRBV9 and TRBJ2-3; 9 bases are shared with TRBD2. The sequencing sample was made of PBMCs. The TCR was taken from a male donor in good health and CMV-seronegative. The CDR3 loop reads CASSPAPAGGDTQYF. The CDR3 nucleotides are TGTGCCAGCAGCCCAGCCCCAGCGGGAGGAGATACGCAGTATTTT.